The sequence of this TCR beta chain was determined in a study of blood T cell repertoires in COVID-19. Per the study methods: The assay estimated nucleated cells by amplifying reference gene primers. Produced via immunoSEQ multiplex PCR; TCRdb's table is partial and in-frame only. D and trimming were read from the DNA, whereas the V and J calls and clone size are those reported in that table. The sample consists of tens of thousands of clones, more than 90% of them appearing once. This CDR3 contains 14 residues. V gave up 7 bases and J gave up 3 bases, with 12 bases separating them. Germline CDR1 is MDHEN and CDR2 is SYDVKM.

The sequence was obtained from a human donor with active COVID-19. The donor label of this sample is uncertain. Sequencing used peripheral blood. The chain carries TRBV28 and TRBJ1-4; perhaps TRBD1 as D (5 bases). In nucleotides, the CDR3 is TGTGCCAGCATATCAGGGCCTTCTAATGAAAAACTGTTTTTT. Its translation is CASISGPSNEKLFF.